The clone carrying this T cell receptor beta chain was seen a handful of times. CDR1 and CDR2 (germline): DFQATT, SNEGSKA (reference sequence). The V segment lost 3 bases and the J segment 3 bases; nucleotides outside the gene matches: 1. This CDR3 is 12 amino acids long. Preparation of the TCRbeta library involved a method that used unique molecular identifiers. TCRdb re-derived calls from the PCR reads in MiXCR, one entry per CDR3 protein. The data hold about 400,000 distinct CDR3 sequences, with about a fifth observed a single time. These data come from a study of T-cell reconstitution after alpha-beta-depleted transplantation in children.

The sequences come from PBMCs from the stem cell graft donor, collected from the stem cell graft. This TCR was sampled from a human donor who donated a stem cell graft to a child with acute myeloid leukemia. The chain uses TRBV20-1 and TRBJ2-5; TRBD2 matches 7 bases. CDR3 in DNA: TGCAGTGCTAGCGGGAGGAAAGAGACCCAGTACTTC. This translates into CSASGRKETQYF.